This is a list of T cell receptor beta chains from one sample in a study of cytomegalovirus exposure and HLA in healthy donors. Clones were read by immunoSEQ multiplex PCR, and TCRdb kept only the in-frame ones, dropping some. Seen here are fewer than 110,000 clones, roughly 70% observed once, and the top ten hold about 9.4%. The sample taken for sequencing was PBMCs. The receptors originated from a man aged 50-60 years in good health and CMV-seronegative. The CDR3 runs from the conserved cysteine through the conserved F or W. The D gene is left open where the match is weak. Where a row states a size, it is once, few, many or the class of an expanded clone; other rows omit it.

J gene,clone size,V gene,CDR3 length,D gene,CDR3 DNA,CDR3 protein
TRBJ2-7,once,TRBV5-5,11,.,TGTGCCAGCAGCCCACACTACGAGCAGTACTTC,CASSPHYEQYF
TRBJ1-3,.,TRBV5-5,15,TRBD1,TGTGCCAGCAGCCCCGGGACAGCCTCTGGAAACACCATATATTTT,CASSPGTASGNTIYF
TRBJ2-7,.,TRBV6-1,14,TRBD1,TGTGCCAGCAACGAACGGGACAGGGTGGGGGGGCAGTACTTC,CASNERDRVGGQYF
TRBJ2-7,.,TRBV12-2,14,.,TGTGCAAGTCGCTTTATGATGGATCAGGACGAGCAGTACTTC,CASRFMMDQDEQYF
TRBJ2-1,.,TRBV28,15,.,TGTGCCAGCAGTACCCAGGGGGGTTTAGGCAATGAGCAGTTCTTC,CASSTQGGLGNEQFF
TRBJ2-7,.,TRBV7-8,14,.,TGTGCCAGCAGCTTAGTTACAGACACCTACGAGCAGTACTTC,CASSLVTDTYEQYF
TRBJ2-6,.,TRBV4-3,19,.,TGCGCCAGCAGCCGCCACTCGACTCTGACGGGGTCTGGGGCCAACGTCCTGACTTTC,CASSRHSTLTGSGANVLTF
TRBJ2-4,once,TRBV7-2,14,TRBD2,TGTGCCAGCAGCTTAGAGGGCGGGAGAAGCATTCAGTACTTC,CASSLEGGRSIQYF
TRBJ2-7,.,TRBV7-9,12,TRBD1,TGTGCCAGCAGCGACAGGGGGTACGAGCAGTACTTC,CASSDRGYEQYF
TRBJ1-1,.,TRBV21-1,16,.,TGTGCCAGCAGCAGTTGGGACAGGGAAGTAGGCACTGAAGCTTTCTTT,CASSSWDREVGTEAFF
TRBJ2-1,few,TRBV13,14,TRBD2,TGTGCCAGCAGCGCCGGGGGGTCGGTCTGGAAGCAGTTCTTC,CASSAGGSVWKQFF
TRBJ2-5,.,TRBV6-1,15,.,TGTGCCAGCAGTTTCGATAGCGGCTATCAAGAGACCCAGTACTTC,CASSFDSGYQETQYF
TRBJ1-4,few,TRBV6-5,15,TRBD1,TGTGCCAGCAGTATCTCGGGACAGGGAGGTGAAAAACTGTTTTTT,CASSISGQGGEKLFF
TRBJ2-7,.,TRBV7-2,14,TRBD2,TGTGCCAGCAGAACCGGGACTAGCCACTACGAGCAGTACTTC,CASRTGTSHYEQYF
TRBJ2-1,once,TRBV11-2,16,TRBD1,TGTGCCAGCAGCCCCAGGGGGTACCTCTCCTACAATGAGCAGTTCTTC,CASSPRGYLSYNEQFF
TRBJ2-1,.,TRBV4-2,15,TRBD2,TGTGCCAGCAGTCTGCGGGAGGGCCCCCAATATGAGCAGTTCTTC,CASSLREGPQYEQFF